This record covers a single T cell receptor beta chain. Its antigen is unknown. TCRdb keeps only in-frame clones here, not all; method: immunoSEQ multiplex PCR. The top ten hold 4.8% of the sample, which has roughly 66,000 clones, more than 75% seen once. The germline V gene encodes CDR1 GTSNPN and CDR2 SVGIG (reference sequence). V was trimmed by 1 base and J by 3 bases, leaving 9 bases between them. CDR3 length equals 13 residues. This sample stems from a study of T cell responses to AZD1222 COVID-19 vaccine. Study-level points and caveats: Unmutated variant regions reportedly attract nearly half of all spike-specific TCRs. Donors in the cohort were predominantly white British and more often female, and clonal diversity was possibly underestimated.

The sample consisted of peripheral blood, taken 28 days after the second dose of the MenACWY control vaccine. This sequence originates from an adult who received the MenACWY meningococcal vaccine as a control. The chain couples TRBV30 to TRBJ1-1; D gene unclear. CDR3 loop: CAWSGIWDTEAFF. The CDR3 DNA follows: TGTGCCTGGAGTGGCATATGGGACACTGAAGCTTTCTTT. The full variable domain, with the rest looked up from reference TRBV30 and TRBJ1-1, is SQTIHQWPATLVQPVGSPLSLECTVEGTSNPNLYWYRQAAGRGLQLLFYSVGIGQISSEVPQNLSASRPQDRQFILSSKKLLLSDSGFYLCAWSGIWDTEAFFGQGTRLTVV.